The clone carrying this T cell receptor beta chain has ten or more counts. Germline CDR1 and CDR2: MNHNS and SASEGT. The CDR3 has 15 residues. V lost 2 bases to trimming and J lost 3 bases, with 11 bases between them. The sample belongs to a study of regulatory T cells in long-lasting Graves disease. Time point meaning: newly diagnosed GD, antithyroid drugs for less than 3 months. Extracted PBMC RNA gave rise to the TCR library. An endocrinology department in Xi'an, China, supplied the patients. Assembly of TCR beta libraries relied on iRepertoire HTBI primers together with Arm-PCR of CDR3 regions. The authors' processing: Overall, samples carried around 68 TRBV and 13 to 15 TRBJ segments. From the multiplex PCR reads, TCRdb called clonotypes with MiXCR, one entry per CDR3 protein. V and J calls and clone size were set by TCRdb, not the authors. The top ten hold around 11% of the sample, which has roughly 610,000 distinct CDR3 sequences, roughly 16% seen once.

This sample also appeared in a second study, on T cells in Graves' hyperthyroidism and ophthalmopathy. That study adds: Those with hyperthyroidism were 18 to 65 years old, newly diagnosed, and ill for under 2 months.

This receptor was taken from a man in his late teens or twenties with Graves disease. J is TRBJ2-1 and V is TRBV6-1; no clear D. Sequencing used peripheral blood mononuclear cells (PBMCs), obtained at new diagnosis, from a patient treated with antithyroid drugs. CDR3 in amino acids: CASSERDSYYNEQFF. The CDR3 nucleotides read TGTGCCAGCAGTGAACGTGACTCGTACTACAATGAGCAGTTCTTC.